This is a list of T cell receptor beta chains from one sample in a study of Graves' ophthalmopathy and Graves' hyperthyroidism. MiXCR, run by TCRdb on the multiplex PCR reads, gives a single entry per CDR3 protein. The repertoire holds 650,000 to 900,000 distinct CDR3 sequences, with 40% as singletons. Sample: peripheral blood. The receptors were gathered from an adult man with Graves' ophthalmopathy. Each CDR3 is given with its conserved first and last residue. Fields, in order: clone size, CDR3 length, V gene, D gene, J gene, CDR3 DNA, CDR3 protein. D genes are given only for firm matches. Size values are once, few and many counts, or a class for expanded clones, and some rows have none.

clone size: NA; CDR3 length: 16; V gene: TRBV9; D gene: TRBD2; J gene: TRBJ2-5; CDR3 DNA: TGTGCCAGCAGCGTAGAAGTGGGAGGGCACCAAGAGACCCAGTACTTC; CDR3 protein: CASSVEVGGHQETQYF
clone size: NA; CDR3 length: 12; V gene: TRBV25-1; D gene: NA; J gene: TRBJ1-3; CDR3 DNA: TGTGCCACCATCGGCACTGGAAACACCATATATTTT; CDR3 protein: CATIGTGNTIYF
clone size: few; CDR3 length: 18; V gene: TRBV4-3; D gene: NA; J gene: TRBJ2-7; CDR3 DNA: TGCGCCAGCAGCCAAGATTCGGGGACTCCGACTCGGTCGTACGAGCAGTACTTC; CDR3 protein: CASSQDSGTPTRSYEQYF
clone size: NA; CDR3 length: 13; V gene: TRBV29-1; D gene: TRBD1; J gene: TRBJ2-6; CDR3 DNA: TGCAGCCGGACAGGGTCCGGGGCCAACGTCCTGACTTTC; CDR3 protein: CSRTGSGANVLTF
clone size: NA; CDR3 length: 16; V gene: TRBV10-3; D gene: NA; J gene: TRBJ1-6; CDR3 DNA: TGTGCCAGCAGTTACTCGAGTGGGAGGCGTAATTCACCCTTCCACTTT; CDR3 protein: CASSYSSGRRNSPFHF
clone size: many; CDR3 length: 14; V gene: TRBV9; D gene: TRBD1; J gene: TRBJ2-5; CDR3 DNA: TGTGCCAGCAGCCCAACAGGGGTGAGAGAGACCCAGTACTTC; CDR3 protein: CASSPTGVRETQYF
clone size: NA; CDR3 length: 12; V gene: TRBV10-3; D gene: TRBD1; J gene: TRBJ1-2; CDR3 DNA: TGTGCCATCAGGGGACAGGGTCATGGCTACACCTTC; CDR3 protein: CAIRGQGHGYTF
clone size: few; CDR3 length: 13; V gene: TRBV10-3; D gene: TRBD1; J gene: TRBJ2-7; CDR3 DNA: TGTGCCAGCGGATGGGACAGGGGCTACGAGCAGTACTTC; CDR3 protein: CASGWDRGYEQYF
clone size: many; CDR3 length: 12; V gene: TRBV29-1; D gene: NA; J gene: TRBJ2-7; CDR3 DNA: TGCAGCGTTGTAGGACGGGGCTACGAGCAGTACTTC; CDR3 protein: CSVVGRGYEQYF
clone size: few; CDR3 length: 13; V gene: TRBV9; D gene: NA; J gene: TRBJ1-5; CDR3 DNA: TGCGCCAGCAGCCGGGGTACGAAGCAGCCCCAGCATTTT; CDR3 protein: CASSRGTKQPQHF
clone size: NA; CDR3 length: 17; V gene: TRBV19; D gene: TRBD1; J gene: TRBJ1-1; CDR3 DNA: TGTGCCAGTAGTTCCGACCCCGGGACAGGGGGGATCACTGAAGCTTTCTTT; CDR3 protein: CASSSDPGTGGITEAFF
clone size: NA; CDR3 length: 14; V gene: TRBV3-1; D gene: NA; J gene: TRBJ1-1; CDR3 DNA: TGTGCCAGCAGCCTAAGGGACCTCGGGACTGAAGCTTTCTTT; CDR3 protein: CASSLRDLGTEAFF